This T cell receptor beta chain was captured in a study of blood T cell repertoires in COVID-19 (TCRdb year 2020). The study in broad terms: Collaborator samples came from the United States, Italy and Spain and covered acute and convalescent phases of COVID-19. The prospective study material was composed of cDNA or gDNA derived from T cells, B-cell-depleted T cells, or PBMCs. Deeply sampled blood TCRbeta repertoires from subjects exposed to, actively infected with, or recovered from COVID-19 were included in the dataset. A freely available public database, intended as a resource for researchers studying the immune response to SARS-CoV-2, is where the repertoires were released. The samples were drawn from the first 160 participants of the ongoing ImmuneRACE study and from 1,254 subjects provided by 6 global collaborators. The sample metadata nearly always contained a de-identified subject ID, COVID-19 status, age in years and sex. HLA class I and class II types, where available, came from metadata supplied by the sample provider rather than from assay-based typing.

On this clone: Which antigen it targets is not known. There are no base qualities to consult, and no much larger clone falls within one base.

The CDR3 sequence holds 14 residues, the cysteine and phenylalanine included. Left in the record is the CDR3 DNA by itself, 42 bases read in frame from the first base. CDR1 and CDR2 are drawn from the germline V gene: SGHTA, FQGNSA. Trimming costs V 1 base and J 0 bases, and their ends lie 5 bases apart. The immunoSEQ Assay, a bias-controlled multiplex PCR, was used to amplify TCRbeta CDR3 regions from genomic DNA. In the original analysis: Nucleated cell counts per sample were estimated from amplification of reference gene primers within the assay. To quantify the absolute abundance of each unique TCRbeta CDR3 rearrangement, sequence reads were collapsed and filtered. For each sample, productive Simpson clonality was calculated as the square root of Simpson's diversity index over productive rearrangements. The source is immuneACCESS, and TCRdb retained only in-frame sequences with V and J called. Part of the clones is not carried over; for the studies checked, unresolved V genes explain less than half of this, and the remainder is unexplained. V, J and clone size are taken as reported in that table, and D and trimming were inferred from the DNA itself. This sample holds some 220,000 clones; roughly 85% were observed only once. The leading ten clones occupy around 5.5% of the sample.

One collaborating source in Seattle enrolled patients during active infection and followed them longitudinally through the course of disease. The collaborating institutions used their own protocols to collect whole blood in K2EDTA tubes. For TCRbeta analysis, collaborators shipped samples in one of three forms: frozen whole blood, isolated PBMCs, or DNA extracted from either of those sample types. What the research found in general, with its limitations: Clinical and demographic metadata were provided uncurated, with the amount varying by source and participant.

The source material was peripheral blood. The sequence joins TRBV7-2 to TRBJ2-3, with the D gene uncertain. The source is a man over 45 with COVID-19, enrolled during active disease. The CDR3 corresponds to CASSLVGSTDTQYF. The sequenced DNA: TGTGCCAGCAGCTTAGTCGGTAGCACAGATACGCAGTATTTT.